These T cell receptor beta chains were read from a single sample in a study of cytomegalovirus exposure and HLA in healthy donors. Repertoires were generated with immunoSEQ multiplex PCR, while TCRdb's copy carries only in-frame clones and drops some. This repertoire shows 150,000 to 200,000 clones, roughly nine tenths found once; its top ten account for around 0.99%. The sequenced sample was PBMCs. The receptors were sampled from a boy aged 2-15 years in good health and CMV-seronegative. The CDR3 runs from the conserved cysteine through the conserved F or W. Part of the rows lack a size; the others show once, few, many or a class for expanded clones.

V,size,J,CDR3
TRBV7-8,-,TRBJ1-2,CASSPFPSRALNYGYTF
TRBV5-1,-,TRBJ2-7,CASSLRTGESYEQYF
TRBV6-1,-,TRBJ1-5,CASSVGVSNQPQHF
TRBV5-1,-,TRBJ2-1,CASSLEAGAYNEQFF
TRBV2,-,TRBJ1-5,CASGVGEQPQHF
TRBV5-5,-,TRBJ2-3,CASSGPRGAYLDTQYF
TRBV27,-,TRBJ1-5,CASRPKAGNQPQHF
TRBV5-1,-,TRBJ1-4,CASSLGAWGQGHEKLFF
TRBV5-1,-,TRBJ2-5,CASRVAQYQETQYF
TRBV2,-,TRBJ2-5,CASKAGGMETQYF
TRBV6-1,-,TRBJ1-1,CASSDNGGAFF
TRBV10-3,-,TRBJ2-2,CAISDTTVIKWPNTGELFF
TRBV5-4,-,TRBJ1-2,CASSSAKTGGNSGYTF
TRBV7-6,-,TRBJ2-3,CASSLAQSGLGTQYF
TRBV30,-,TRBJ2-1,CAWTRQGGHEQFF
TRBV7-2,-,TRBJ1-5,CASSADRTRQPQHF
TRBV5-1,-,TRBJ2-1,CASSLYRRGPRDSYNEQFF
TRBV27,once,TRBJ1-2,CASRTFGGGLGYTF
TRBV9,-,TRBJ2-5,CASSVASQETQYF
TRBV6-5,few,TRBJ2-7,CASKGTSAYEQYF
TRBV2,once,TRBJ1-2,CASKGDRNTAGYTF
TRBV28,-,TRBJ2-7,CASRKTGATYEQYF
TRBV28,-,TRBJ2-1,CASREGLAGVNEQFF
TRBV2,-,TRBJ2-4,CASSEAGFRRGLAKNIQYF
TRBV5-6,-,TRBJ1-3,CASSLADTIYF
TRBV5-6,-,TRBJ2-7,CASSSGGAVYEQYF
TRBV5-4,-,TRBJ2-3,CASSRLAGSTDTQYF
TRBV7-6,-,TRBJ2-7,CASTPGEPYEQYF
TRBV5-1,-,TRBJ2-1,CASSPGQGWDNEQFF
TRBV5-1,-,TRBJ2-7,CASSLGDRIHEQYF
TRBV5-4,-,TRBJ2-3,CASSWLAGTDTQYF
TRBV27,-,TRBJ2-1,CASSRKQSSYNEQFF
TRBV19,once,TRBJ1-1,CATQQGLNTEAFF
TRBV5-1,-,TRBJ2-2,CASSSPPANTGELFF
TRBV19,-,TRBJ1-1,CASSIVGRIEGAFF
TRBV27,-,TRBJ2-4,CASSLANLPGPHRACIQYF
TRBV19,-,TRBJ2-1,CASSRGQVPNDEQFF